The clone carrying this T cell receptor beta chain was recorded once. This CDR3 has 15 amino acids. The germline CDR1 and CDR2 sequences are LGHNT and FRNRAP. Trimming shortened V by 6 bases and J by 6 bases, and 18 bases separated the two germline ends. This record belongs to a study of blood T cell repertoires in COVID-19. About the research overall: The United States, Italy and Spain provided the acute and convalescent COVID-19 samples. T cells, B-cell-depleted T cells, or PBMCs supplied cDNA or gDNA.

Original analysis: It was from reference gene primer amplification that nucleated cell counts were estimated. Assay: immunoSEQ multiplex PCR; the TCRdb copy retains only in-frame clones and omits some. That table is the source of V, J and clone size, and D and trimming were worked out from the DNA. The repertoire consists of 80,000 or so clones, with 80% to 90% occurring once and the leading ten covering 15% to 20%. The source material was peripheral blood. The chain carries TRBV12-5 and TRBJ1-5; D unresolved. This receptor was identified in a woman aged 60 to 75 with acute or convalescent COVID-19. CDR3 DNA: TGTGCTAGTGGGCCCTTCGGGTGGGAGGGTCAGCCCCAGCATTTT. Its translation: CASGPFGWEGQPQHF.